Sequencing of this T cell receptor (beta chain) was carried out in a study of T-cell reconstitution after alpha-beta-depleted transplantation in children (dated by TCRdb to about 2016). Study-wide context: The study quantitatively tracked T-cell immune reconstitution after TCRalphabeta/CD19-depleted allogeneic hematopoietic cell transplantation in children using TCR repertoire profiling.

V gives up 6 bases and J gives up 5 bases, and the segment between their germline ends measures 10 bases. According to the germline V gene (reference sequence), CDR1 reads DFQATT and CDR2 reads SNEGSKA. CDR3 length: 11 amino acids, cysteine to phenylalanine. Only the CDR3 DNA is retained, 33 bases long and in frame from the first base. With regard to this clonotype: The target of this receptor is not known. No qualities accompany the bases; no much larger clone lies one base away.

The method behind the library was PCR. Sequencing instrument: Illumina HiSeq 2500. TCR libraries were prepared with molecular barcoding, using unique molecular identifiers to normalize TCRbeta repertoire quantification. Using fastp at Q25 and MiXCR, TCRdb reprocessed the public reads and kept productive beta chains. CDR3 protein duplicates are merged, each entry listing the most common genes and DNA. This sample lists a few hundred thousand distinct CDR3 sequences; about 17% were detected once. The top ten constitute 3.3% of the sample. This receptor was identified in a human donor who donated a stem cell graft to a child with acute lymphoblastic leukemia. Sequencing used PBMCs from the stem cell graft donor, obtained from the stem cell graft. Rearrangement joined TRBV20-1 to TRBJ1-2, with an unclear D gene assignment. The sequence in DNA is TGCAGTGCCCCGAGCATATATGGCTACACCTTC. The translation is CSAPSIYGYTF.